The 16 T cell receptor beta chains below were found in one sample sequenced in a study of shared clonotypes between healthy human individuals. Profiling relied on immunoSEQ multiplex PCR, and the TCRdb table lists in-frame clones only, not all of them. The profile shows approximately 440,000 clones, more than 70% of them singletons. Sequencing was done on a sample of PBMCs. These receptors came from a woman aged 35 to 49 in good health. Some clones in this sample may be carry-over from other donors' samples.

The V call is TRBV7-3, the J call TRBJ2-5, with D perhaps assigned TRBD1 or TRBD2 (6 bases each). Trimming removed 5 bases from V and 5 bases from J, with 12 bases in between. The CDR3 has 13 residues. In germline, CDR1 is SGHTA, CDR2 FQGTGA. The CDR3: CASSLRGAETQYF. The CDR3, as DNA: TGTGCCAGCAGCCTTAGGGGGGCCGAGACCCAGTACTTC.

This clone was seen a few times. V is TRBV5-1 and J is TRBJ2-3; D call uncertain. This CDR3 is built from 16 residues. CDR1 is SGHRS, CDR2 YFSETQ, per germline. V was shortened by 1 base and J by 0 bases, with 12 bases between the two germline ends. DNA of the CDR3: TGCGCCAGCAGCTTGTTCGGCAGAACTAGCACAGATACGCAGTATTTT. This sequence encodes CASSLFGRTSTDTQYF.

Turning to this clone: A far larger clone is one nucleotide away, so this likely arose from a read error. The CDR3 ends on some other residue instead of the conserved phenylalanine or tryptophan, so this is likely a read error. CDR3 bases: TGTGCCAGCAGCTTGTATCTAGCGGGAGGCTACACCGGGGAGCTGTTTTTA. Its protein product is CASSLYLAGGYTGELFL. V and J are TRBV5-6 and TRBJ2-2, with 11 nucleotides matching TRBD2. Trimming at V came to 1 base and at J to 3 bases, leaving 5 bases not matched to a gene. The CDR3 is made up of 17 amino acids. The germline CDR1 and CDR2 sequences are SGHDT and YYEEEE.

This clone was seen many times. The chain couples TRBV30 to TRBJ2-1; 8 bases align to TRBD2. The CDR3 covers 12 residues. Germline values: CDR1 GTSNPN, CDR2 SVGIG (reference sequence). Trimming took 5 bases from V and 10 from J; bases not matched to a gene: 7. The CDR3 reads CAWVAGGLEQFF. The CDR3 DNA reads TGTGCCTGGGTGGCGGGGGGACTGGAGCAGTTCTTC.

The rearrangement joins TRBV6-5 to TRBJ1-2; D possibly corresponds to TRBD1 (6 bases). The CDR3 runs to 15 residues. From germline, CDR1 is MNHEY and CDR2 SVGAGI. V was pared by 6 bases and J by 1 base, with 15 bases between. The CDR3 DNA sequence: TGTGCCAGCAGCCCCCGGGACAAATTTAACTATGGCTACACCTTC. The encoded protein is CASSPRDKFNYGYTF.

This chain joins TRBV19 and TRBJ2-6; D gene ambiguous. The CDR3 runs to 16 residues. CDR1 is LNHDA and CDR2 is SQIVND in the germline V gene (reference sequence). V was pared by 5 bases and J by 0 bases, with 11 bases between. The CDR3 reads CASSLGRISGANVLTF. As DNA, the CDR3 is TGTGCCAGTAGTCTCGGACGGATCTCTGGGGCCAACGTCCTGACTTTC. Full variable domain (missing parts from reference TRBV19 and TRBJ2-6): DGGITQSPKYLFRKEGQNVTLSCEQNLNHDAMYWYRQDPGQGLRLIYYSQIVNDFQKGDIAEGYSVSREKKESFPLTVTSAQKNPTAFYLCASSLGRISGANVLTFGAGSRLTVL.

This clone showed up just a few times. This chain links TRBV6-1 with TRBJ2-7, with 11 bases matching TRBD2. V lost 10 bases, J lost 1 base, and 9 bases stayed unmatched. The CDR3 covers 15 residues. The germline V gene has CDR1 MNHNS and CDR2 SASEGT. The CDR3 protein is CATPGASGRSYEQYF. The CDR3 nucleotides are TGTGCCACACCCGGGGCTAGCGGGAGGTCCTACGAGCAGTACTTC.

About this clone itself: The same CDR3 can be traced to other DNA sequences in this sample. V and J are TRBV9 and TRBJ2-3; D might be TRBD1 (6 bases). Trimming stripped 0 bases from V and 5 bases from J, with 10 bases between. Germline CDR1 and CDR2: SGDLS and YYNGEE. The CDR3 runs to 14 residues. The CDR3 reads CASSVGRGRDTQYF. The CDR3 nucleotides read TGTGCCAGCAGCGTAGGCAGGGGCAGAGATACGCAGTATTTT.

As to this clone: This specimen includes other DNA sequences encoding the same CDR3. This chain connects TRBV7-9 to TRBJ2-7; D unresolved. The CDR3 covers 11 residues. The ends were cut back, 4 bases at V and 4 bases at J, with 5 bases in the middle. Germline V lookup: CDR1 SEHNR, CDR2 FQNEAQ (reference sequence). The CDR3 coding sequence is TGTGCCAGCAGCTCATTGTACGAGCAGTACTTC. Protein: CASSSLYEQYF.

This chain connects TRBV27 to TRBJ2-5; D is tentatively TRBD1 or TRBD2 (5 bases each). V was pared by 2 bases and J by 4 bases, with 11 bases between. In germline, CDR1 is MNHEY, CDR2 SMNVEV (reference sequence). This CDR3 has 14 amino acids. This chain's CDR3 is CASSLRGVGETQYF. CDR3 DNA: TGTGCCAGCAGTTTAAGGGGAGTAGGAGAGACCCAGTACTTC.

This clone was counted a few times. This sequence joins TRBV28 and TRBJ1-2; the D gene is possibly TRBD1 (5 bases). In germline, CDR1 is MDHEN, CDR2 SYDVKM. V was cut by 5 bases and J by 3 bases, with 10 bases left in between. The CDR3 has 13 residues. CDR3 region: CASSLTGYYGYTF. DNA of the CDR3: TGTGCCAGCAGTCTAACAGGTTACTATGGCTACACCTTC.

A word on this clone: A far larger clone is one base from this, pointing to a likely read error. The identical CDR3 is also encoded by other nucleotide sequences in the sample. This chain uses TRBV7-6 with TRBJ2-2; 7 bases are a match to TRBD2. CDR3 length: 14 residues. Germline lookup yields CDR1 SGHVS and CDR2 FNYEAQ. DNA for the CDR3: TGTGCCAGCAGCCTAGCGGTAGGGGCCGGGGAGCTGTTTTTT. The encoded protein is CASSLAVGAGELFF.

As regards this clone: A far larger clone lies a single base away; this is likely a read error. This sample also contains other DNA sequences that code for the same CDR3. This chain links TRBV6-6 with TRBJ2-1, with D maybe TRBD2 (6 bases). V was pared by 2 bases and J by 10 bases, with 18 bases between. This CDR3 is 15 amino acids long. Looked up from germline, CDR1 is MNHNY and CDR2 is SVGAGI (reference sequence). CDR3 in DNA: TGTGCCAGCAGTTACGCTCCCGGAGGGACCAACGAGCAGTTCTTC. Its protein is CASSYAPGGTNEQFF.

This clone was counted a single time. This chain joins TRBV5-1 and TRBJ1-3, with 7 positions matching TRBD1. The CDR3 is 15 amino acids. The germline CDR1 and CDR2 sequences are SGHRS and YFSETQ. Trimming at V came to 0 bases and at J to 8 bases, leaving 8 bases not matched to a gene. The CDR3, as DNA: TGCGCCAGCAGCTTGGAAGACAGGGAAGGAGACACCATATATTTT. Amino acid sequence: CASSLEDREGDTIYF.

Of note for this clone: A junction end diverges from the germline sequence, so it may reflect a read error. CDR3 DNA sequence: TGTGCCAGCAGTTTATCACAGGGTGGCGACACCTTC. Protein sequence: CASSLSQGGDTF. The V gene is TRBV28, the J gene TRBJ1-2; D is possibly TRBD1 (6 bases). Germline V gives CDR1 MDHEN, CDR2 SYDVKM. The CDR3 is 12 residues long.

Written as DNA, the CDR3 is TGCAGCGCCCGGGGACCGAATGAAAAACTGTTTTTT. Protein: CSARGPNEKLFF. The chain carries TRBV29-1 and TRBJ1-4, with a possible D match to TRBD1 (5 bases). The CDR3 runs to 12 residues. Germline CDR1 is SQVTM and CDR2 is ANQGSEA. V lost 7 bases, J lost 5 bases, and 11 bases lay in between.